Below, one T cell receptor (beta chain) is given with its context. These data are taken from a study of blood T cell repertoires in COVID-19. Study details: Sites across the United States, Italy and Spain contributed samples from acute and convalescent COVID-19. PBMCs, B-cell-depleted T cells, or T cells were the source of the cDNA or gDNA that made up the material.

In the original processing: Scientists estimated how many nucleated cells there were by amplifying reference gene primers. Data came from immunoSEQ multiplex PCR; TCRdb stores just in-frame clones and leaves some out. V and J calls and clone size are copied from that table; D and trimming were computed from the DNA. The sample holds 310,000 or so clones; more than 80% are singletons and the top ten take under 8%. The CDR3 is 15 residues long. The germline V gene encodes CDR1 SGHNT and CDR2 YENEEA. With 3 bases clipped from V and 10 bases from J, the junction kept 6 bases outside the gene matches. Material: peripheral blood. The clonotype originates from a man younger than 30 who had recovered from COVID-19. The V call is TRBV11-3, the J call TRBJ2-1, with 13 bases lining up with TRBD2. The CDR3 sequence is CASSFGLAGAGEQFF. The DNA of the CDR3 is TGTGCCAGCAGCTTTGGACTAGCGGGAGCCGGGGAGCAGTTCTTC. Variable domain in full (rest from reference TRBV11-3 and TRBJ2-1): EAGVVQSPRYKIIEKKQPVAFWCNPISGHNTLYWYLQNLGQGPELLIRYENEEAVDDSQLPKDRFSAERLKGVDSTLKIQPAELGDSAVYLCASSFGLAGAGEQFFGPGTRLTVL.